This T cell receptor (beta chain) was observed in a study of post-analysis software for immune sequencing data (dated by TCRdb to the mid-2010s). As for the study more broadly: Disease courses on record covered relapsing-remitting, secondary progressive and progressive-relapsing multiple sclerosis, though some patients had no subtype annotation. The multiple sclerosis patient repertoires were compared with 10 or so previously published healthy control repertoires from donors aged 6 to 25 years. A subset of samples was prepared in parallel using single-end sample barcoding, then pooled and co-amplified after Illumina adapter ligation.

The germline V gene provides CDR1 SGHTA and CDR2 FQGTGA. Cut back by 4 bases and 3 bases, the V and J ends lie 10 bases apart. From the cysteine through the phenylalanine, the CDR3 covers 13 amino acids. Only the CDR3 portion is preserved as DNA: 39 bases, with reading frame beginning at the first base. On this clonotype itself: Its antigen target is currently unknown. Base-call qualities are not available, and no considerably larger clone is one nucleotide away.

The library was generated by PCR. The sequencer listed for this sample is Illumina HiSeq 2500. To reduce PCR and sequencing biases, unique molecular identifiers were incorporated into the TCR beta cDNA libraries. Every 1 to 10 million input T cells yielded about 500,000 cDNA molecules, meaning each molecule approximated one T cell. The patient libraries were prepared and sequenced with the same protocol used for the earlier healthy control dataset. Within a given batch, samples were prepared together, multiplexed and sequenced on the same HiSeq lane. Concerning the study's data processing: Raw barcoded reads were processed with MIGEC, discarding single-read molecular identifier groups before consensus assembly and CDR3 extraction. VDJtools was used for post-analysis of the clonotype tables, with diversity normalized by down-sampling every dataset to the smallest sample size. To correct batch-related cross-sample contamination, repertoire overlap clustering matched CDR3 amino acid sequences but not nucleotide sequences. The public reads were reprocessed in TCRdb via fastp at Q25 and MiXCR, keeping in-frame beta chains. Each record represents a unique CDR3 protein, reported with the most common genes and DNA among its rows. TCRdb assigned the V and J calls; the authors' analysis was not used. The sample table holds some 500,000 distinct CDR3 sequences, of which roughly 45% were seen once. Clones ranked in the top ten supply 9.5% to 13% of the sample.

General study outcomes and caveats: The multiple sclerosis patient group was slightly younger than the control group. Normalized Chao1 diversity was significantly lower in multiple sclerosis patients than controls, suggesting substantial peripheral T-cell clonal expansion. Strong co-clustering of samples prepared in the same batch was shown by direct clustering with F measure, prompting a batch-effect correction. Several TRBV segments, including TRBV5-6, TRBV5-1 and TRBV20-1, were significantly more frequent in patients than controls.

To demonstrate the VDJtools post-analysis software, the study profiled TCR beta repertoires from the peripheral blood of 10 to 15 young patients with multiple sclerosis. Multiple sclerosis patients were children and adolescents aged about 6 to 15 years. The TCR sequence derives from a girl between 10 and 17 years old with multiple sclerosis. Sequenced material: blood. The sequence is built from TRBV7-3 and TRBJ2-7, with the D gene uncertain. The CDR3 is CASSSYSGYEQYF. The base sequence is TGTGCCAGCAGCTCTTACTCAGGCTACGAGCAGTACTTC.